This is a list of T cell receptor beta chains from one sample in a study of OX40 agonist ivuxolimab in advanced cancers. The protocol was immunoSEQ multiplex PCR, while the TCRdb copy is restricted to in-frame clones and leaves out a portion. The sample yields tens of thousands of clones, more than 70% seen once. This specimen was CD4+ or CD8+ T cells sorted from blood, taken in a trial of the OX40 agonist ivuxolimab. The receptor set was obtained from an adult with an advanced solid tumor such as melanoma, head and neck, liver or kidney cancer. Each CDR3 is given with its conserved first and last residue. The order of the fields is J gene, D gene, clone size, V gene, CDR3 DNA, CDR3 protein. The D gene is left open where the match is weak. For some rows the clone size is stated as once, few or many, or as a class when expanded; others skip it.

TRBJ2-1 | NA | NA | TRBV7-6 | TGTGCCAGCAGCTTAGCGGTCCCCCCTAGCGTCTGGGGAAATGAGCAGTTCTTC | CASSLAVPPSVWGNEQFF
TRBJ1-1 | NA | NA | TRBV9 | TGTGCCAGCAGGGAGGACGACATCATGAACACTGAAGCTTTCTTT | CASREDDIMNTEAFF
TRBJ1-2 | NA | NA | TRBV6-5 | TGTGCCAGCAGGGACAGATTCTTTCCAGGCTACACCTTC | CASRDRFFPGYTF
TRBJ2-1 | TRBD2 | NA | TRBV28 | TGTGCCAGCACCAACCCCCCTGGCGGGAGCTCCTACAATGAGCAGTTCTTC | CASTNPPGGSSYNEQFF
TRBJ1-6 | NA | NA | TRBV7-2 | TGTGCCAGCAGCCATACGCCCCAGGGAGCCGTCCCGTTATCACCCCTCCACTTT | CASSHTPQGAVPLSPLHF
TRBJ2-1 | TRBD2 | NA | TRBV7-2 | TGTGCCAGCAGCTTATGGGCTAGCGGGGGGGCCGTGCAGTTCTTC | CASSLWASGGAVQFF
TRBJ1-1 | NA | NA | TRBV19 | TGTGCCAGTAGGGGGGACACTGAAGCTTTCTTT | CASRGDTEAFF
TRBJ2-5 | NA | NA | TRBV2 | TGTGCCAGCAGTGAATGGTTAGTCGGAGAGACCCAGTACTTC | CASSEWLVGETQYF
TRBJ2-1 | NA | NA | TRBV27 | TGTGCCAGCAGACCAAGTTACAGAAACAATGAGCAGTTCTTC | CASRPSYRNNEQFF
TRBJ1-2 | TRBD1 | NA | TRBV2 | TGTGCCAGCATGCCCCAGGGGGCGGCCTATGGCTACACCTTC | CASMPQGAAYGYTF
TRBJ2-5 | NA | NA | TRBV25-1 | TGTGCCAGCAGTGAAGGGACCGCGTCCGAGACCCAGTACTTC | CASSEGTASETQYF
TRBJ2-1 | NA | NA | TRBV11-3 | TGTGCCAGCAGCTTAGAAGGGGCGTCCTACAATGAGCAGTTCTTC | CASSLEGASYNEQFF
TRBJ2-2 | TRBD2 | few | TRBV7-8 | TGTGCCAGCAGCCTCCGGGAGGGGTCGAACACCGGGGAGCTGTTTTTT | CASSLREGSNTGELFF
TRBJ2-3 | NA | NA | TRBV7-9 | TGTGCCAGCAGCTTAGCTGGAGTCTGGACAGATACGCAGTATTTT | CASSLAGVWTDTQYF
TRBJ1-2 | NA | NA | TRBV12-2 | TGTGCAAGTCGGGAAGAGGAGGGTAACGACTATGGCTACACCTTC | CASREEEGNDYGYTF
TRBJ1-1 | NA | once | TRBV25-1 | TGTGCCAGCAGTGAATCCCCAAACAGGGATGAAGCTTTCTTT | CASSESPNRDEAFF
TRBJ2-3 | NA | NA | TRBV7-2 | TGTGCCAGCAGCTTAGTTGGGACGGATACGCAGTATTTT | CASSLVGTDTQYF
TRBJ1-1 | NA | NA | TRBV11-2 | TGTGCCAGCAGCTTAGCGGGGGCCGGTGGGACTGAAGCTTTCTTT | CASSLAGAGGTEAFF
TRBJ1-3 | NA | NA | TRBV7-8 | TGTGCCAGCAGCTTAGGACTTTCGGGGGCCTCTGGAAACACCATATATTTT | CASSLGLSGASGNTIYF
TRBJ2-1 | TRBD1 | NA | TRBV18 | TGTGCCAGCTCATCTGCCGGGACAGGGGGGTACAATGAGCAGTTCTTC | CASSSAGTGGYNEQFF
TRBJ2-3 | NA | NA | TRBV4-1 | TGCGCCAGCAGCCAACTCGGGACACAAACAGATACGCAGTATTTT | CASSQLGTQTDTQYF
TRBJ2-3 | NA | NA | TRBV20-1 | TGCAGTGCGTTGCAGGGGAATACGCAGTATTTT | CSALQGNTQYF
TRBJ1-5 | NA | NA | TRBV15 | TGTGCCACCAGCCCAAGGGGGGGCGCGGGTCAGCCCCAGCATTTT | CATSPRGGAGQPQHF
TRBJ1-2 | NA | NA | TRBV6-5 | TGTGCCAGCAGAATCCTCGGGACGGGTAACATAGGCTACACCTTC | CASRILGTGNIGYTF
TRBJ1-3 | NA | once | TRBV19 | TGTGCCAGTAGTATGGACCGCAACTCTGGAAACACCATATATTTT | CASSMDRNSGNTIYF
TRBJ2-7 | NA | NA | TRBV28 | TGTGCCAGCAGTTTACAGGGGCCCTACGAGCAGTACTTC | CASSLQGPYEQYF